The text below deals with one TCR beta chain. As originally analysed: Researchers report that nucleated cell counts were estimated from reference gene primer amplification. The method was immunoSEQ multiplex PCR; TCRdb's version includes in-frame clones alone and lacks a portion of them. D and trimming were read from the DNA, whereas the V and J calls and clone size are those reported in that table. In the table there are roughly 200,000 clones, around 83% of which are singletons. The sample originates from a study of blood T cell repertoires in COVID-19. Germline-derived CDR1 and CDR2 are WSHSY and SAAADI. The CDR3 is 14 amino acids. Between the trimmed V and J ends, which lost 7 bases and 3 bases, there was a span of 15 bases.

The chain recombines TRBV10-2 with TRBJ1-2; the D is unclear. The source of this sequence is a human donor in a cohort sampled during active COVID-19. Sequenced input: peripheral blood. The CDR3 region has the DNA TGCGCCAGCACCCCAGAACAGAGATACTATGGCTACACCTTC. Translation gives CASTPEQRYYGYTF.